The 29 T cell receptor beta chains below were found in one sample sequenced in a study of blood T cell repertoires in COVID-19. Profiled with immunoSEQ multiplex PCR; TCRdb holds only in-frame clones, not every one. The top ten clones hold roughly 1.9% of a sample with roughly 280,000 clones, just under 90% of them seen once. The specimen was PBMCs or T cells enriched from blood (not recorded which). These receptors all come from a woman aged 60-70 years who had recovered from COVID-19.

This CDR3 reads CASSQLGQAWSSPLHF. CDR3 in DNA: TGCGCCAGCAGCCAACTCGGACAGGCATGGAGTTCACCCCTCCACTTT. The chain uses TRBV4-1 and TRBJ1-6, with TRBD1 identical over 7 bases. Germline V gene lookup returns CDR1 MGHRA and CDR2 YSYEKL. This CDR3 comprises 16 residues. J gave up 9 bases and V 2 bases, and 10 bases lay outside the gene matches.

J is TRBJ1-1 and V is TRBV9, with D possibly matching TRBD1 (6 bases). Germline-derived CDR1 and CDR2 are SGDLS and YYNGEE. V was cut by 2 bases and J by 1 base, with 9 bases left in between. The CDR3 loop spans 14 amino acids. The CDR3 reads CASSVGAQNTEAFF. The CDR3 DNA is TGTGCCAGCAGCGTGGGGGCTCAGAACACTGAAGCTTTCTTT.

The chain links TRBV30 to TRBJ1-1; possibly TRBD1 for D (6 bases). Per the germline V gene, CDR1 is GTSNPN and CDR2 is SVGIG (reference sequence). The CDR3 consists of 11 residues. V dropped 2 bases and J dropped 8 bases, with 9 bases sitting between them. CDR3 DNA: TGTGCCTGGAGTACAGGGTGGGAAGCTTTCTTT. As protein: CAWSTGWEAFF.

V gene TRBV30 combines with J gene TRBJ2-1; D not certain. V lost 3 bases to trimming and J lost 1 base, with 13 bases between them. The CDR3 is made up of 15 amino acids. Germline V lookup: CDR1 GTSNPN, CDR2 SVGIG (reference sequence). In nucleotides, the CDR3 is TGTGCCTGGAGCCCCGAAGCGCCATCCTACAATGAGCAGTTCTTC. Protein product: CAWSPEAPSYNEQFF.

This chain joins TRBV11-3 and TRBJ2-1; 7 bases match TRBD1. In germline, CDR1 is SGHNT, CDR2 YENEEA. The CDR3 totals 17 residues. With V trimmed by 4 bases and J by 4 bases, 13 bases remained unmatched. CDR3 DNA: TGTGCCAGCAGCTCAACAGGGGCCCGGACAACTTACAATGAGCAGTTCTTC. Its translation is CASSSTGARTTYNEQFF.

The J gene is TRBJ2-1, the V gene TRBV9, with D possibly TRBD1 on 6 matching bases. This CDR3 has 14 residues. V was pared by 4 bases and J by 1 base, with 9 bases between. The germline V gene has CDR1 SGDLS and CDR2 YYNGEE. The CDR3, as DNA: TGTGCCAGCAGCTCACAGGGTTCCTACAATGAGCAGTTCTTC. Amino acids: CASSSQGSYNEQFF.

The rearrangement links TRBV28 to TRBJ2-2, with 10 bases that match TRBD2. The J segment lost 5 bases and the V segment lost 3 bases, leaving 9 bases of the junction unmatched. CDR3 length: 17 amino acids. Per the germline V gene, CDR1 is MDHEN and CDR2 is SYDVKM. In DNA form, the CDR3 reads TGTGCCAGCAGTTTTCGGGCTAGCGGGAGTCGTACCGGGGAGCTGTTTTTT. It specifies CASSFRASGSRTGELFF.

The chain carries TRBV7-2 and TRBJ1-2, with 11 positions matching TRBD1. The germline V gene has CDR1 SGHTA and CDR2 FQGNSA. The CDR3 has 15 residues. V lost 5 bases to trimming and J lost 8 bases; unmatched junction nucleotides: 10. The CDR3 nucleotides are TGTGCCAGCAGCCCTACCACGGACAGGGGGCACGGCTACACCTTC. Protein product: CASSPTTDRGHGYTF.

The genes are TRBV12-3 or TRBV12-4 and TRBJ2-7; 7 bases fit TRBD1. This CDR3 comprises 12 residues. Germline trimming cut 5 bases from V and 6 bases from J; bases unmatched to any gene: 4. The CDR3: CASSDRAPEQYF. CDR3 sequence (DNA): TGTGCCAGCAGTGACAGGGCCCCCGAGCAGTACTTC.

The chain uses TRBV9 and TRBJ2-3, with a weak D call TRBD2 (5 bases). The germline V gene encodes CDR1 SGDLS and CDR2 YYNGEE. The CDR3 spans 13 residues. V was pared by 5 bases and J by 3 bases, with 10 bases between. DNA for the CDR3: TGTGCCAGCAGGGGCTCGGGAACAGATACGCAGTATTTT. Its translation: CASRGSGTDTQYF.

The chain uses TRBV19 and TRBJ2-7, with 7 bases aligning to TRBD2. This CDR3 is built from 14 residues. Losses at the gene ends were 1 base for V and 5 bases for J; bases not matched to a gene: 5. CDR1 LNHDA and CDR2 SQIVND come from the germline V gene (reference sequence). This CDR3 is CASSIGRGRDEQYF. Here the CDR3 DNA reads TGTGCCAGTAGTATAGGTCGGGGGAGGGACGAGCAGTACTTC. Looking up the rest from reference TRBV19 and TRBJ2-7 gives the full variable domain: DGGITQSPKYLFRKEGQNVTLSCEQNLNHDAMYWYRQDPGQGLRLIYYSQIVNDFQKGDIAEGYSVSREKKESFPLTVTSAQKNPTAFYLCASSIGRGRDEQYFGPGTRLTVT.

V is TRBV10-1 and J is TRBJ1-4; TRBD1 is a possible D gene (5 bases). CDR1 is WNHNN, CDR2 SYGVQD, per germline (reference sequence). Trimming removed 3 bases at V and 8 bases at J, with 13 bases between. The CDR3 contains 14 residues. CDR3 protein: CASSDRDTQEKLFF. DNA of the CDR3: TGCGCCAGCAGTGACAGGGATACACAGGAAAAACTGTTTTTT.

This chain joins TRBV5-1 and TRBJ2-2, with 11 bases lining up with TRBD2. The CDR3 is made up of 19 amino acids. Looked up from germline, CDR1 is SGHRS and CDR2 is YFSETQ. Germline trimming cut 0 bases from V and 0 bases from J; bases unmatched to any gene: 7. CDR3 amino acids: CASSLGLAGTFANTGELFF. CDR3 in DNA: TGCGCCAGCAGCTTGGGACTAGCGGGGACGTTCGCGAACACCGGGGAGCTGTTTTTT.

This clone was recorded only once. The V and J genes are TRBV7-8 and TRBJ2-1, with 12 bases fitting TRBD2. The CDR3 is 15 residues long. Per germline, CDR1 SGHVS and CDR2 FQNEAQ. V shed 5 bases and J 4 bases; nucleotides not matched to a gene: 3. The CDR3 here is CASSPTSGGYNEQFF. The CDR3 DNA sequence: TGTGCCAGCAGCCCAACTAGCGGGGGGTACAATGAGCAGTTCTTC.

This sequence joins TRBV6-5 and TRBJ1-2, with TRBD1 matching 8 bases. The length of the CDR3 is 14 residues. Trimming cost V 4 bases and J 4 bases; bases outside gene matches: 5. Looked up from germline, CDR1 is MNHEY and CDR2 is SVGAGI. The CDR3 DNA reads TGTGCCAGCAGTTTCCCACAGGGGGTCTATGGCTACACCTTC. Its translation: CASSFPQGVYGYTF.

The J gene is TRBJ2-7, the V gene TRBV11-1, with no clear D. V lost 2 bases, J lost 7 bases, and 15 bases lay in between. The CDR3 covers 14 residues. Germline V gene lookup returns CDR1 SGHAT and CDR2 FQDESV (reference sequence). This CDR3 is CASSLSSARLEQYF. CDR3 sequence (DNA): TGTGCCAGCAGCTTATCTTCTGCCCGACTTGAGCAGTACTTC. Supplemented by reference TRBV11-1 and TRBJ2-7, the full variable domain reads EAEVAQSPRYKITEKSQAVAFWCDPISGHATLYWYRQILGQGPELLVQFQDESVVDDSQLPKDRFSAERLKGVDSTLKIQPAELGDSAMYLCASSLSSARLEQYFGPGTRLTVT.

This clone occurred a few times. V gene TRBV11-2 combines with J gene TRBJ1-1; unclear D gene. Germline V gives CDR1 SGHAT, CDR2 FQNNGV. V gave up 3 bases and J gave up 2 bases, with 10 bases separating them. The CDR3 is 14 amino acids. Here the CDR3 DNA reads TGTGCCAGCAGCTTGGGCTCGGCCAACACTGAAGCTTTCTTT. Translation gives CASSLGSANTEAFF.

This clone was detected a few times. V is TRBV6-5 and J is TRBJ1-1; D uncertain. V was trimmed by 6 bases and J by 4 bases, leaving 6 bases between them. Germline V gene lookup returns CDR1 MNHEY and CDR2 SVGAGI. The CDR3 has 11 residues. Here the CDR3 DNA reads TGTGCCAGCAGGACTGTCACTGAAGCTTTCTTT. Protein: CASRTVTEAFF.

The chain is built from TRBV6-5 and TRBJ1-5; D call uncertain. Trimming shortened V by 0 bases and J by 0 bases, and 6 bases separated the two germline ends. The CDR3 runs 15 residues. Germline values: CDR1 MNHEY, CDR2 SVGAGI. CDR3 DNA: TGTGCCAGCAGTTACTCCGGTTATAGCAATCAGCCCCAGCATTTT. Translated: CASSYSGYSNQPQHF.

The chain carries TRBV9 and TRBJ2-7; TRBD2 matches at 8 bases. This CDR3 spans 15 amino acids. Germline CDR1 is SGDLS and CDR2 is YYNGEE. Trimming took 5 bases from V and 2 from J; bases not matched to a gene: 9. CDR3: CASRHFGGEAYEQYF. In DNA form, the CDR3 reads TGTGCCAGCAGACATTTCGGGGGGGAAGCCTACGAGCAGTACTTC.

This clone was seen just once. The chain uses TRBV28 and TRBJ1-1; D possibly corresponds to TRBD1 (6 bases). This CDR3 is 15 amino acids long. Trimming took off 5 bases at V and 0 bases at J, with 13 bases between the two ends. The germline V gene encodes CDR1 MDHEN and CDR2 SYDVKM. CDR3 residues: CASSPYRAMNTEAFF. CDR3 DNA sequence: TGTGCCAGCAGTCCGTACAGGGCAATGAACACTGAAGCTTTCTTT.

The rearrangement joins TRBV19 to TRBJ1-4; 8 bases agree with TRBD1. The CDR3 extends over 16 amino acids. V lost 1 base and J lost 5; bases outside the gene matches: 6. From germline, CDR1 is LNHDA and CDR2 SQIVND (reference sequence). CDR3 residues: CASSIAQGASNEKLFF. The CDR3, as DNA: TGTGCCAGTAGTATAGCCCAGGGGGCCTCGAATGAAAAACTGTTTTTT.

This clone was detected only once. The genes are TRBV7-9 and TRBJ2-7; the match to TRBD1 covers 8 bases. The V segment lost 5 bases and the J segment 2 bases; nucleotides outside the gene matches: 8. CDR3 size: 15 residues. In germline, CDR1 is SEHNR, CDR2 FQNEAQ (reference sequence). CDR3 region: CASSDTKQGAYEQYF. The CDR3 DNA reads as TGTGCCAGCAGCGATACAAAACAGGGGGCCTACGAGCAGTACTTC.

V gene TRBV28 combines with J gene TRBJ2-7, with D possibly TRBD1 on 6 matching bases. The V and J ends lost 7 bases and 2 bases respectively, with 12 bases between them. This CDR3 spans 13 amino acids. Per the germline V gene, CDR1 is MDHEN and CDR2 is SYDVKM. The CDR3 DNA is TGTGCCAGCACCTTGACAGGTGCCTACGAGCAGTACTTC. Translated: CASTLTGAYEQYF.

This clone was seen once. The CDR3 loop is CASSESIARDSNTEAFF. CDR3 nucleotides: TGCGCCAGCAGTGAGTCGATCGCGCGGGACAGCAACACTGAAGCTTTCTTT. J is TRBJ1-1 and V is TRBV10-1; 7 bases match TRBD1. This CDR3 contains 17 residues. Unmatched junction bases numbered 9, after V lost 0 bases and J lost 2 bases. In germline, CDR1 is WNHNN, CDR2 SYGVQD (reference sequence).

Here the CDR3 DNA reads TGTGCCAGCAGTTACGAGGGAACGAGGACGTGGAATGGCTACACCTTC. Protein product: CASSYEGTRTWNGYTF. The chain couples TRBV6-2 or TRBV6-3 to TRBJ1-2, with D uncertain. The CDR3 sequence is 16 residues long. Looked up from germline, CDR1 is MNHEY and CDR2 is SVGEGT. The ends were cut back, 2 bases at V and 6 bases at J, with 19 bases in the middle.

This sequence joins TRBV5-1 and TRBJ2-3; D gene ambiguous. The CDR3 is made up of 13 amino acids. V lost 4 bases, J lost 4 bases, and 10 bases lay in between. Germline values: CDR1 SGHRS, CDR2 YFSETQ. CDR3 nucleotides: TGCGCCAGCAGCAGGAGTTATTCAGATACGCAGTATTTT. Encoded protein: CASSRSYSDTQYF. The full variable domain, in which reference TRBV5-1 and TRBJ2-3 provide the parts outside the CDR3, is KAGVTQTPRYLIKTRGQQVTLSCSPISGHRSVSWYQQTPGQGLQFLFEYFSETQRNKGNFPGRFSGRQFSNSRSEMNVSTLELGDSALYLCASSRSYSDTQYFGPGTRLTVL.

This chain connects TRBV6-5 to TRBJ2-5; TRBD2 agrees at 8 bases. Trimming cost V 6 bases and J 0 bases; bases outside gene matches: 6. Germline CDR1 reads MNHEY; CDR2 reads SVGAGI. This CDR3 has 15 residues. CDR3 DNA: TGTGCCAGCAGATCTATAGCGGGGAACCAAGAGACCCAGTACTTC. Translated, it gives CASRSIAGNQETQYF.

This sequence joins TRBV4-1 and TRBJ2-7; 8 positions match TRBD1. CDR3 length equals 15 residues. Germline CDR1 is MGHRA and CDR2 is YSYEKL. V shed 1 base, J shed 0 bases, and the junction held 2 bases outside the gene matches. CDR3 loop: CASSQGTGSSYEQYF. The CDR3 nucleotides read TGCGCCAGCAGCCAAGGGACAGGGTCCTCCTACGAGCAGTACTTC.